There are many counts of the clone carrying this T cell receptor (beta chain). Antigen specificity is unknown. The data stem from a study of response to subunit inactivated influenza vaccine. Study-level findings and limits: Authors suggested that a seasonal influenza vaccination recruits few new T cells each time.

MiXCR, applied by TCRdb to the RT-PCR reads, yields one record per CDR3 protein. The data hold roughly 170,000 distinct CDR3 sequences, with nearly 9.5% observed a single time. Germline V lookup: CDR1 KGHSH, CDR2 LQKENI. The length of the CDR3 is 14 residues. V was clipped by 6 bases and J by 3 bases, with 15 bases between them. The sequencing used non-naive T cells sorted from PBMCs, collected on the day of vaccination. This TCR derives from a middle-aged man who received an inactivated influenza vaccine. The chain uses TRBV18 and TRBJ2-7; D is possibly TRBD2 (7 bases). The CDR3, as DNA: TGTGCCAGCTCGGCCGGACAGCGGGGCTACGAGCAGTACTTC. Protein: CASSAGQRGYEQYF.